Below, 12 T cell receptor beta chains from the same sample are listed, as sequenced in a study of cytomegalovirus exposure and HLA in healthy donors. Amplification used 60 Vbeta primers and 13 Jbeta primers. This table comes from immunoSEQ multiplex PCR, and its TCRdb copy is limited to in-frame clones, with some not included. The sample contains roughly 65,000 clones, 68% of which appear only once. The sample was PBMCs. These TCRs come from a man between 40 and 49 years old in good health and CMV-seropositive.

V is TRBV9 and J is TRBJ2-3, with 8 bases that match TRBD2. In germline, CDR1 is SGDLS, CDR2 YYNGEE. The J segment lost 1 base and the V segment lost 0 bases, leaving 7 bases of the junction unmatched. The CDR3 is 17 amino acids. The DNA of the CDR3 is TGTGCCAGCAGCGTAGGAGTCACGGGGGGGGGCACAGATACGCAGTATTTT. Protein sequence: CASSVGVTGGGTDTQYF.

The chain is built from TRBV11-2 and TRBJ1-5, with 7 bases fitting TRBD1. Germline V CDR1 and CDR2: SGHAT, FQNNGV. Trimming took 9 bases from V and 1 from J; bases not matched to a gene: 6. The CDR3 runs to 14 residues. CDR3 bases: TGTGCCAGTTCCCAGGGGGGAAGCAATCAGCCCCAGCATTTT. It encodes CASSQGGSNQPQHF.

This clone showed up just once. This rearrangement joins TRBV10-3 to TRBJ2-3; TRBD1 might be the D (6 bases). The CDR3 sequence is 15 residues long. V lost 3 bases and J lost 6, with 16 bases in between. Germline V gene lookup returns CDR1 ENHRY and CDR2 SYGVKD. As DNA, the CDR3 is TGTGCCATCAGTGAAAGGGCGGACAGCCAGGATACGCAGTATTTT. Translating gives CAISERADSQDTQYF.

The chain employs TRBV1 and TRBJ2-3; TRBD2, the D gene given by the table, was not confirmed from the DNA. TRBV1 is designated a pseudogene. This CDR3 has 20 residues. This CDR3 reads CTSSQEEASGSVAGTDTQYF. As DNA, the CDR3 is TGCACCAGCAGCCAAGAGGAGGCTAGCGGGAGCGTTGCTGGAACAGATACGCAGTATTTT.

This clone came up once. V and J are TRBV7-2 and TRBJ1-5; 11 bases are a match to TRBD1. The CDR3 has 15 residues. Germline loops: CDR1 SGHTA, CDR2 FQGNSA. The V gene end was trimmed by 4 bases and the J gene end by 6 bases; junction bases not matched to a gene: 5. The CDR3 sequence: CASSSGQGARQPQHF. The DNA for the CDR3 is TGTGCCAGCAGCTCAGGACAGGGGGCGCGTCAGCCCCAGCATTTT.

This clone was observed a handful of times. CDR3 amino acids: CASSVATGGQGEQYF. CDR3 coding DNA: TGTGCCAGCAGCGTAGCTACGGGGGGACAAGGCGAGCAGTACTTC. V and J are TRBV9 and TRBJ2-7; D is possibly TRBD2 (7 bases). The CDR3 totals 15 residues. Germline V gene lookup returns CDR1 SGDLS and CDR2 YYNGEE. V was trimmed by 0 bases and J by 6 bases, leaving 16 bases between them. Drawing the rest from reference TRBV9 and TRBJ2-7, the complete variable domain is DSGVTQTPKHLITATGQRVTLRCSPRSGDLSVYWYQQSLDQGLQFLIQYYNGEERAKGNILERFSAQQFPDLHSELNLSSLELGDSALYFCASSVATGGQGEQYFGPGTRLTVT.

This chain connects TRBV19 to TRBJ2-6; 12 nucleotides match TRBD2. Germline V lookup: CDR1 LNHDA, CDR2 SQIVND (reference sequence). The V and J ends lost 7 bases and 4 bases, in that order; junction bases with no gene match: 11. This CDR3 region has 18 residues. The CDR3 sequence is CASTKKTSGRAGANVLTF. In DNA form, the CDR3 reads TGTGCCAGTACAAAAAAGACTAGCGGGAGAGCGGGGGCCAACGTCCTGACTTTC.

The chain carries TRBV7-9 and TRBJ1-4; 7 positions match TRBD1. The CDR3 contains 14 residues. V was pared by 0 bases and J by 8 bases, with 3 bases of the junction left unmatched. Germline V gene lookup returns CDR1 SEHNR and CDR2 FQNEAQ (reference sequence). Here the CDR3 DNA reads TGTGCCAGCAGCTTAGCAGGGGGCGTCGAAAAACTGTTTTTT. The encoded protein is CASSLAGGVEKLFF.

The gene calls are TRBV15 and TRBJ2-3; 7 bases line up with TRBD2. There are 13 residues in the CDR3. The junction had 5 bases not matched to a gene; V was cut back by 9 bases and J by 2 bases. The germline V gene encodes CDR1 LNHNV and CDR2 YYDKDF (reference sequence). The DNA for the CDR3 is TGTGCCACTTCGGGAGGTCCCACAGATACGCAGTATTTT. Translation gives CATSGGPTDTQYF.

CDR3 loop: CASSLGDGGTRSYEQYF. The CDR3 DNA is TGTGCCAGCAGCTTAGGGGATGGGGGGACTCGCTCCTACGAGCAGTACTTC. The J gene is TRBJ2-7, the V gene TRBV7-9, with D perhaps TRBD2 (6 bases). The germline CDR1 and CDR2 sequences are SEHNR and FQNEAQ (reference sequence). This CDR3 region has 17 residues. The V gene lost 1 base and the J gene lost 0 bases, with 16 bases spanning the gap.

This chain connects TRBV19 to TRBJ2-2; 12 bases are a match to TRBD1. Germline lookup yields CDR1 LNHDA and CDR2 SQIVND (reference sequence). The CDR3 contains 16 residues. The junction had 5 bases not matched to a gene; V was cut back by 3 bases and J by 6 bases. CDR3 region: CASSMGDRGPSGELFF. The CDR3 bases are TGTGCCAGTAGTATGGGGGACAGGGGGCCGTCCGGGGAGCTGTTTTTT.

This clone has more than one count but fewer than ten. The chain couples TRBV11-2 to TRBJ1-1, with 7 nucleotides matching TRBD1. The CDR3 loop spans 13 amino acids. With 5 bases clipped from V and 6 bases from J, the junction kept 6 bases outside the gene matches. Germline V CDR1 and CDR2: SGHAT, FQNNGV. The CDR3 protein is CASSIRQGPEAFF. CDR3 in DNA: TGTGCCAGCAGCATTAGACAGGGCCCTGAAGCTTTCTTT.